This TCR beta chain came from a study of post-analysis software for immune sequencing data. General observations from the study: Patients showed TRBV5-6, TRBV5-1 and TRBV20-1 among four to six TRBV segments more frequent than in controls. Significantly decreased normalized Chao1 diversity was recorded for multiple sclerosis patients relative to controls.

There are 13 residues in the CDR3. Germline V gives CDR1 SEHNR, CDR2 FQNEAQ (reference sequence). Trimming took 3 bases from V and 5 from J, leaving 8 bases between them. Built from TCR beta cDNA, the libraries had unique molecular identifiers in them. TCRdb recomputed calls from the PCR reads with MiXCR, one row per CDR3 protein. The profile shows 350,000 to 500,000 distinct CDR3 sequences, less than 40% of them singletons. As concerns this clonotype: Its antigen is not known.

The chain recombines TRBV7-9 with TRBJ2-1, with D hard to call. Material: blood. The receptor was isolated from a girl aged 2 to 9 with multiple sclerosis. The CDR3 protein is CASSFYGDNEQFF. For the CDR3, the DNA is TGTGCCAGCAGCTTCTACGGAGACAATGAGCAGTTCTTC. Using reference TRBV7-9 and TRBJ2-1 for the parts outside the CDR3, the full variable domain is DTGVSQNPRHKITKRGQNVTFRCDPISEHNRLYWYRQTLGQGPEFLTYFQNEAQLEKSRLLSDRFSAERPKGSFSTLEIQRTEQGDSAMYLCASSFYGDNEQFFGPGTRLTVL.